Listed here are 32 T cell receptor beta chains from one sample, sequenced in a study of blood T cell repertoires in COVID-19. Using immunoSEQ multiplex PCR, the repertoire was profiled, and TCRdb retains in-frame clones only, with some absent. The table records around 270,000 clones, roughly 80% of them present only once. The sample taken for sequencing was peripheral blood. The receptor set was obtained from a person between 65 and 79 years old with COVID-19, enrolled during active disease.

This chain joins TRBV5-6 and TRBJ2-1, with 10 bases that match TRBD1. Germline V gene sequence: CDR1 SGHDT, CDR2 YYEEEE. This CDR3 contains 17 residues. The V segment lost 0 bases and the J segment 4 bases; nucleotides outside the gene matches: 7. As DNA, the CDR3 is TGTGCCAGCAGCTTGGAGTTGTCGGGACAGGGGTACAATGAGCAGTTCTTC. Protein product: CASSLELSGQGYNEQFF.

This chain connects TRBV11-2 to TRBJ2-3; 12 bases agree with TRBD2. The germline CDR1 and CDR2 sequences are SGHAT and FQNNGV. Trimming at V came to 4 bases and at J to 4 bases, leaving 9 bases not matched to a gene. The CDR3 consists of 17 residues. CDR3 region: CASSSDPSGGAADTQYF. The CDR3 DNA follows: TGTGCCAGCAGCTCCGACCCTAGCGGGGGGGCGGCAGATACGCAGTATTTT.

V usage is TRBV7-2 and J usage is TRBJ2-5; 12 bases map to TRBD2. The V and J ends lost 7 bases and 3 bases, in that order; junction bases with no gene match: 9. The CDR3 loop spans 16 amino acids. From germline, CDR1 is SGHTA and CDR2 FQGNSA. The CDR3 region is CASTPLRLAGEETQYF. For the CDR3, the DNA is TGTGCCAGCACCCCTCTAAGACTAGCGGGGGAAGAGACCCAGTACTTC.

The J gene is TRBJ2-3, the V gene TRBV5-1, with 9 nucleotides matching TRBD2. Germline V gene lookup returns CDR1 SGHRS and CDR2 YFSETQ. With 6 bases clipped from V and 7 bases from J, the junction kept 6 bases outside the gene matches. This CDR3 spans 13 amino acids. In DNA, the CDR3 is TGCGCCAGCAAGCGGGGGGATTCGTATACGCAGTATTTT. As protein: CASKRGDSYTQYF. The full variable domain, its missing parts supplied by reference TRBV5-1 and TRBJ2-3, is KAGVTQTPRYLIKTRGQQVTLSCSPISGHRSVSWYQQTPGQGLQFLFEYFSETQRNKGNFPGRFSGRQFSNSRSEMNVSTLELGDSALYLCASKRGDSYTQYFGPGTRLTVL.

The rearrangement uses TRBV6-2 or TRBV6-3 and TRBJ1-2; no reliable D call. The CDR3 has 13 residues. Trimming stripped 6 bases from V and 0 bases from J, with 8 bases between. From germline, CDR1 is MNHEY and CDR2 SVGEGT. Written as DNA, the CDR3 is TGTGCCAGCAGCCCGCCTACTAACTATGGCTACACCTTC. Residues: CASSPPTNYGYTF.

This sequence joins TRBV19 and TRBJ2-7; 9 bases match TRBD1. Looked up from germline, CDR1 is LNHDA and CDR2 is SQIVND (reference sequence). The trim removed 1 base at V and 6 bases at J, leaving 1 base unmatched. CDR3 length: 13 residues. DNA of the CDR3: TGTGCCAGTAGTATAGGGACAGGGGTCGAGCAGTACTTC. It is translated as CASSIGTGVEQYF.

Of note for this clone: Sequence at one end of the junction differs from germline and may be a read error. The rearrangement joins TRBV6-5 to TRBJ2-7; the match to TRBD1 covers 10 bases. Germline CDR1 reads MNHEY; CDR2 reads SVGAGI. The CDR3 has 14 amino acids. The CDR3 loop is CASSLRDRGYGQYF. The CDR3 coding sequence is TGTGCCAGCAGCCTCCGGGACAGGGGTTACGGGCAGTACTTC.

CDR3 protein: CASADSVGETQYF. CDR3 nucleotide sequence: TGTGCCAGCGCAGACAGCGTCGGGGAGACCCAGTACTTC. The V and J genes are TRBV6-5 and TRBJ2-5, with TRBD1 as a possible D gene (5 bases). The V end lost 8 bases, the J end lost 5 bases, and 15 bases lay between the germline ends. CDR1 and CDR2 (germline): MNHEY, SVGAGI. This CDR3 is 13 amino acids long.

As DNA, the CDR3 is TGTGCCAGCAGCCCTTCGACAGGGGCTAGCAATCAGCCCCAGCATTTT. Translating gives CASSPSTGASNQPQHF. The rearrangement uses TRBV2 and TRBJ1-5, with TRBD1 matching 8 bases. Trimming at V came to 6 bases and at J to 0 bases, leaving 7 bases not matched to a gene. Per germline, CDR1 SNHLY and CDR2 FYNNEI. The CDR3 is 16 residues long.

V usage is TRBV2 and J usage is TRBJ2-7; D call uncertain. The germline CDR1 and CDR2 sequences are SNHLY and FYNNEI. V was cut by 7 bases and J by 3 bases, with 13 bases left in between. This CDR3 has 13 amino acids. The CDR3 DNA reads as TGTGCCAGCAAGCCCCTAGTCCTCTACGAGCAGTACTTC. Amino acid sequence: CASKPLVLYEQYF.

The chain joins TRBV7-2 to TRBJ2-2, with unresolved D. Germline V gives CDR1 SGHTA, CDR2 FQGNSA. The CDR3 spans 13 residues. V was clipped by 1 base and J by 6 bases, with 6 bases between them. CDR3: CASSLVAAGELFF. DNA of the CDR3: TGTGCCAGCAGCTTAGTAGCTGCCGGGGAGCTGTTTTTT.

This rearrangement joins TRBV18 to TRBJ1-5; D possibly corresponds to TRBD1 (5 bases). Trimming removed 4 bases from V and 5 bases from J, with 9 bases in between. CDR1 is KGHSH and CDR2 is LQKENI in the germline V gene. The CDR3 loop spans 13 amino acids. CDR3 DNA: TGTGCCAGCTCACAGGGGTTCGATCAGCCCCAGCATTTT. This encodes CASSQGFDQPQHF.

In regard to this clone: Other DNA variants within this sample encode the same CDR3. This chain joins TRBV7-2 and TRBJ2-7; TRBD1 matches 7 bases. The germline CDR1 and CDR2 sequences are SGHTA and FQGNSA. The ends lost 1 base at V and 2 bases at J; junction bases unmatched: 2. The CDR3 length is 14 residues. The CDR3 DNA reads TGTGCCAGCAGCTTAGGGGGACAGACCTACGAGCAGTACTTC. Its translation: CASSLGGQTYEQYF.

The DNA for the CDR3 is TGTGCCAGCATCCCCTCTCCGGGACAGTACTACGAGCAGTACTTC. Encoded protein: CASIPSPGQYYEQYF. The rearrangement joins TRBV11-2 to TRBJ2-7; TRBD1 matches 7 bases. This CDR3 region has 15 residues. Germline V lookup: CDR1 SGHAT, CDR2 FQNNGV. Unmatched junction bases numbered 12, after V lost 7 bases and J lost 3 bases.

This clone was observed a single time. The V gene is TRBV20-1, the J gene TRBJ2-5; possibly TRBD2 for D (5 bases). This CDR3 contains 14 residues. Germline CDR1 is DFQATT and CDR2 is SNEGSKA (reference sequence). V shed 3 bases and J shed 2 bases, with 13 bases lying between them. CDR3 amino acids: CSASGPGFQETQYF. CDR3 nucleotides: TGCAGTGCTAGTGGTCCGGGATTTCAAGAGACCCAGTACTTC.

The V and J genes are TRBV7-6 and TRBJ1-2, with D uncertain. Deletions cut 1 base from V and 1 base from J, with 4 bases between. Looked up from germline, CDR1 is SGHVS and CDR2 is FNYEAQ. The CDR3 length is 13 residues. The CDR3 DNA is TGTGCCAGCAGCTTAGACAGTAACTATGGCTACACCTTC. Its protein product is CASSLDSNYGYTF.

The chain links TRBV5-1 to TRBJ2-2, with D uncertain. V dropped 1 base and J dropped 0 bases, with 4 bases sitting between them. The CDR3 is made up of 14 amino acids. CDR1 and CDR2 (germline): SGHRS, YFSETQ. The CDR3 region is CASSLRANTGELFF. The CDR3 DNA is TGCGCCAGCAGCTTGCGAGCGAACACCGGGGAGCTGTTTTTT.

The chain joins TRBV6-5 to TRBJ2-7, with D unresolved. Looked up from germline, CDR1 is MNHEY and CDR2 is SVGAGI. The CDR3 is 14 amino acids. V was clipped by 2 bases and J by 3 bases, with 11 bases between them. The chain's CDR3 is CASSYRQIGYEQYF. In DNA, the CDR3 is TGTGCCAGCAGTTACCGTCAAATCGGCTACGAGCAGTACTTC.

A word on this clone: Within the sample, other DNA sequences also encode this same CDR3. The chain joins TRBV6-5 to TRBJ1-4; 7 nucleotides line up with TRBD1. The junction had 0 bases not matched to a gene; V was cut back by 5 bases and J by 0 bases. The CDR3 length is 14 residues. The germline V gene has CDR1 MNHEY and CDR2 SVGAGI. The CDR3 loop reads CASSQGATNEKLFF. The CDR3 DNA reads as TGTGCCAGCAGTCAGGGGGCAACTAATGAAAAACTGTTTTTT.

The V call is TRBV9, the J call TRBJ2-1; 11 bases are shared with TRBD2. The CDR3 totals 16 residues. From germline, CDR1 is SGDLS and CDR2 YYNGEE. The ends lost 4 bases at V and 0 bases at J; junction bases unmatched: 3. The CDR3 DNA reads TGTGCCAGCAGCTTTAGCGGGGGGGCCTCCTACAATGAGCAGTTCTTC. Its translation: CASSFSGGASYNEQFF.

This clone was recorded a few times. This chain connects TRBV19 to TRBJ1-6; TRBD1 might be the D (6 bases). The germline V gene has CDR1 LNHDA and CDR2 SQIVND (reference sequence). Trimming removed 9 bases at V and 7 bases at J, with 13 bases between. This CDR3 has 13 amino acids. The CDR3 DNA sequence: TGTGCCAGCCGGGACAATCACAATTCACCCCTCCACTTT. It yields the protein CASRDNHNSPLHF.

This clone has just one count. The J gene is TRBJ2-7, the V gene TRBV9, with D unresolved. Germline V lookup: CDR1 SGDLS, CDR2 YYNGEE. This CDR3 contains 12 residues. Trimming stripped 3 bases from V and 2 bases from J, with 6 bases between. The CDR3 DNA follows: TGTGCCAGCAGCGGGCTGACCTACGAGCAGTACTTC. It specifies CASSGLTYEQYF.

The gene calls are TRBV11-3 and TRBJ2-1; the D gene is possibly TRBD2 (6 bases). From germline, CDR1 is SGHNT and CDR2 YENEEA. Deletions cut 5 bases from V and 1 base from J, with 9 bases between. The CDR3 is 14 amino acids. The CDR3 here is CASSHGGSYNEQFF. The CDR3 DNA is TGTGCCAGCAGCCATGGGGGGTCCTACAATGAGCAGTTCTTC. Together with reference TRBV11-3 and TRBJ2-1, the CDR3 gives the full variable domain: EAGVVQSPRYKIIEKKQPVAFWCNPISGHNTLYWYLQNLGQGPELLIRYENEEAVDDSQLPKDRFSAERLKGVDSTLKIQPAELGDSAVYLCASSHGGSYNEQFFGPGTRLTVL.

The chain has TRBV2 and TRBJ1-2; D gene unclear. The V gene lost 6 bases and the J gene lost 2 bases, with 13 bases spanning the gap. This CDR3 has 14 residues. Germline loops: CDR1 SNHLY, CDR2 FYNNEI. The CDR3 bases are TGTGCCAGCAGGGTGGCAGGAAAAAACTATGGCTACACCTTC. It specifies CASRVAGKNYGYTF.

V is TRBV5-1 and J is TRBJ2-1, with 15 bases lining up with TRBD2. V lost 4 bases to trimming and J lost 4 bases; unmatched junction nucleotides: 6. Germline-derived CDR1 and CDR2 are SGHRS and YFSETQ. The CDR3 has 17 amino acids. CDR3 residues: CASSKSGLAGGYNEQFF. The CDR3 region has the DNA TGCGCCAGCAGCAAATCCGGACTAGCGGGGGGGTACAATGAGCAGTTCTTC.

The chain joins TRBV11-2 to TRBJ2-4; 11 bases agree with TRBD2. The CDR3 extends over 14 amino acids. The V and J ends lost 6 bases and 5 bases, in that order; junction bases with no gene match: 3. Germline V gene data show CDR1 as SGHAT and CDR2 as FQNNGV. The CDR3, as DNA: TGTGCCAGCAGGATGGGACTAGCGGAAAACATTCAGTACTTC. Protein product: CASRMGLAENIQYF.

This chain links TRBV10-3 with TRBJ1-4; 7 positions agree with TRBD1. Germline values: CDR1 ENHRY, CDR2 SYGVKD. This CDR3 contains 13 residues. V gave up 4 bases and J gave up 7 bases; unmatched junction bases: 3. CDR3 residues: CAISAQGVEKLFF. The DNA for the CDR3 is TGTGCCATCAGTGCCCAGGGGGTTGAAAAACTGTTTTTT.

This rearrangement joins TRBV5-6 to TRBJ1-5, with a possible D match to TRBD1 (6 bases). Germline V gene data show CDR1 as SGHDT and CDR2 as YYEEEE. The CDR3 is made up of 15 amino acids. V was pared by 1 base and J by 3 bases, with 11 bases between. The CDR3 nucleotides are TGTGCCAGCAGCTTGACGGGGGGCAACAATCAGCCCCAGCATTTT. Its translation is CASSLTGGNNQPQHF.

In this sample, this clone turned up a few times. The chain employs TRBV7-9 and TRBJ2-5; D gene uncertain. The CDR3 runs to 14 residues. Germline CDR1 SEHNR, CDR2 FQNEAQ (reference sequence). Between the trimmed V and J ends, which lost 4 bases and 2 bases, there was a span of 11 bases. CDR3 protein: CASSSWAEQETQYF. CDR3 bases: TGTGCCAGCAGCTCTTGGGCCGAGCAAGAGACCCAGTACTTC. Drawing the rest from reference TRBV7-9 and TRBJ2-5, the complete variable domain is DTGVSQNPRHKITKRGQNVTFRCDPISEHNRLYWYRQTLGQGPEFLTYFQNEAQLEKSRLLSDRFSAERPKGSFSTLEIQRTEQGDSAMYLCASSSWAEQETQYFGPGTRLLVL.

The chain uses TRBV5-5 and TRBJ2-1, with TRBD2 as a possible D gene (5 bases). CDR3 length: 15 residues. CDR1 is SGHKS and CDR2 is YYEKEE in the germline V gene (reference sequence). V lost 4 bases and J lost 2, with 13 bases in between. CDR3 loop: CASSIGLQAYNEQFF. As DNA, the CDR3 is TGTGCCAGCAGCATCGGACTTCAGGCCTACAATGAGCAGTTCTTC.

The gene calls are TRBV7-9 and TRBJ1-1; 7 nucleotides align to TRBD1. The CDR3 consists of 13 residues. The germline V gene has CDR1 SEHNR and CDR2 FQNEAQ (reference sequence). J was trimmed by 3 bases and V by 4 bases; bases with no gene match: 2. CDR3: CASSSDRYTEAFF. DNA for the CDR3: TGTGCCAGCAGCTCGGACAGGTACACTGAAGCTTTCTTT.

The rearrangement uses TRBV18 and TRBJ2-2; 10 nucleotides align to TRBD1. The CDR3 contains 17 residues. The germline CDR1 and CDR2 sequences are KGHSH and LQKENI. J was trimmed by 2 bases and V by 3 bases; bases with no gene match: 6. CDR3 amino acids: CASSPGATGGNTGELFF. Written as DNA, the CDR3 is TGTGCCAGCTCACCGGGAGCGACAGGGGGCAACACCGGGGAGCTGTTTTTT.